Sequencing of this T cell receptor beta chain was carried out in a study of T cell repertoires in cytomegalovirus infection. Study at large: A matching HLA type, together with CMV infection, was signaled by public TCR beta signatures.

V was cut by 1 base and J by 4 bases, with 13 bases left in between. The CDR3 has 15 residues. Germline V CDR1 and CDR2: SGHAT, FQNNGV. TCRdb used MiXCR to reprocess the reads, holding one entry per CDR3 protein. The table shows around 180,000 distinct CDR3 sequences, with 28% occurring only once. This clonotype was sampled from a human donor in good health (CMV status not recorded). Some clones in this sample may be carry-over from other donors' samples. Sequenced sample: PBMCs. V is TRBV11-2 and J is TRBJ1-2; D possibly corresponds to TRBD1 (5 bases). The CDR3: CASSLGGTGVYGYTF. The DNA of the CDR3 is TGTGCCAGCAGCTTAGGCGGGACGGGAGTCTATGGCTACACCTTC.